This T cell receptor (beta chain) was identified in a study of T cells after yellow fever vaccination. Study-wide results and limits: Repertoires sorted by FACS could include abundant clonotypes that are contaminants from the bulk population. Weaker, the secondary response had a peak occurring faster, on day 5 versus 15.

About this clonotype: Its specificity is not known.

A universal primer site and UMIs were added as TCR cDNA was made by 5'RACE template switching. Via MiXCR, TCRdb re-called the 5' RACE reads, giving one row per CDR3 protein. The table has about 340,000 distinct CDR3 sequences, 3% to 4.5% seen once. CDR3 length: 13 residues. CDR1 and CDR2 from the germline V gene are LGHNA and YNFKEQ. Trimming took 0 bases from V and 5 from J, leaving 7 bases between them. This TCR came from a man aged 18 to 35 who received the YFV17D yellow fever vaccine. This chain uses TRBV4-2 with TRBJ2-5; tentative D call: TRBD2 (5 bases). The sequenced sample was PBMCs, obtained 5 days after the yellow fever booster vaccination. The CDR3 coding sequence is TGTGCCAGCAGCCAAGATAAGCGGGAGACCCAGTACTTC. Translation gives CASSQDKRETQYF.